This is a list of T cell receptor beta chains from one sample in a study of CD4 and CD8 cells across lung adenocarcinoma regions. One entry per CDR3 protein, called by TCRdb with MiXCR from the PCR reads. This sample carries about 16,000 distinct CDR3 sequences, around 52% of them seen once, and the ten largest clones take 30% to 35%. Sequences were obtained from CD8+ T cells from the center of a lung tumor. All receptors derive from a female donor with lung adenocarcinoma. The CD4 and CD8 labels of this study may be unreliable. Both conserved end residues are part of each CDR3. D genes are given only for firm matches. Clone size is stated in some rows and not others, as once, few, many or a class when expanded.

j_call,d_call,v_call,clone_size,cdr3_nt,cdr3_aa
TRBJ2-4,-,TRBV10-2,once,TGCGCCAGCAGGGGGGTGAGGGCCGCAGATACGCAGTACTTC,CASRGVRAADTQYF
TRBJ2-5,TRBD1,TRBV6-1,few,TGTGCCAGCAGGGACGGGACAGGGGCGGCCCAGTACTTC,CASRDGTGAAQYF
TRBJ2-3,TRBD2,TRBV10-3,many,TGTGCCATCAGAAAGCGGGGGCGCACAGATACGCAGTATTTT,CAIRKRGRTDTQYF
TRBJ2-6,-,TRBV6-1,-,TGTGCCAGCAGGGCCCAGGCTGGGGCCAACGTCCTGTCCTTC,CASRAQAGANVLSF
TRBJ2-1,-,TRBV6-1,-,TGTGCCAGCAGTGAAGGAACCGGCGATGAGCAGTTCTTC,CASSEGTGDEQFF
TRBJ2-4,-,TRBV10-1,many,TGCGCCAGCAGTGAGTCGAGAGGGAACACTCAGTACTTC,CASSESRGNTQYF
TRBJ2-2,-,TRBV10-3,large,TGTGCCATCAGGAAGGACGGGCAAACCGGGGAGCTGTTTTTT,CAIRKDGQTGELFF
TRBJ2-3,-,TRBV6-2/TRBV6-3,-,TGTGCCAGCACCGACAGGGGACTCGCGGGGGGGGGCCCAGAGACGCAGTATTTT,CASTDRGLAGGGPETQYF
TRBJ2-5,-,TRBV4-2,-,TGTGCGGGCAGCCGCGGCCGTGGCCAAGAGACCCAGTACTTC,CAGSRGRGQETQYF
TRBJ1-2,-,TRBV4-1,many,TGCGCCAGCAGCCAGGACCGGGGCGACTCTTCCTATGGCTACACCTTC,CASSQDRGDSSYGYTF
TRBJ1-1,-,TRBV9,-,TGTGCCAGCAGCGCCAATCCAGAAGGGGTTGAAGCTTTCTTT,CASSANPEGVEAFF
TRBJ2-4,-,TRBV6-8,-,TGTGGCATCCGGGGGATGTGGGGCACAGATATTCAGTACTTC,CGIRGMWGTDIQYF
TRBJ2-4,-,TRBV6-2/TRBV6-3,-,TGTGCCAGCACCGCCTTGGGGCTGTGGGCCACAGATATTCAGTACTTC,CASTALGLWATDIQYF
TRBJ2-7,-,TRBV27,-,TGTGCCAGCAGTTTAACCCGGGACTCAACCTACGAGCAGTACTTC,CASSLTRDSTYEQYF
TRBJ2-3,TRBD2,TRBV6-5,-,TGTGCCAGCAGTTACTCGCCACGAGCGGGGGGCAAAGATACGCAGTACTTT,CASSYSPRAGGKDTQYF
TRBJ1-4,TRBD1,TRBV6-2/TRBV6-3,few,TGTGCCAGCAGTCCTAACAGGGGAAGGGGGGAAAAACTGTTTTTT,CASSPNRGRGEKLFF
TRBJ2-4,-,TRBV9,once,TGTGCCAGCAGCCAACGCGTCTCGGGGGTGAGGGGCAAAGATACGCAGTATTTC,CASSQRVSGVRGKDTQYF
TRBJ2-7,TRBD2,TRBV7-8,-,TGTGCCAGCAGCCTTTATGGGCGGGAGGGCCTCGGGAACGAGCAGTACTTC,CASSLYGREGLGNEQYF
TRBJ2-5,TRBD2,TRBV4-2,-,TGTGCCAGCAGCCAAGGGGGTAGCGGGGGAGAAGAGACCCAGTACTTC,CASSQGGSGGEETQYF
TRBJ2-4,TRBD2,TRBV6-1,-,TGTGCCAGCACCCCCGGGGGGTGGGGAGCCAAAAATACGCAGTACTTC,CASTPGGWGAKNTQYF
TRBJ2-1,-,TRBV6-5,-,TGTGCCAGCACTTGGGAGTATTACAATGAGCAGTTCTTC,CASTWEYYNEQFF
TRBJ1-5,-,TRBV6-1,medium-sized,TGTGCCAGCAGTGGTCGTAACATCCATAGCAATCAGCCCCAGCATTTT,CASSGRNIHSNQPQHF
TRBJ2-5,TRBD1,TRBV12-3/TRBV12-4,once,TGTGCCAGCACTCTCGGGGACAGCCAAGAGACCCAGTACTTC,CASTLGDSQETQYF
TRBJ2-1,TRBD2,TRBV11-3,-,TGTGCCAGCAGCCTACGGACTAGCGGGAGTTGGGGCGAGCAGTTCTTC,CASSLRTSGSWGEQFF
TRBJ2-1,-,TRBV4-2,-,TGTGCCAGCAGCCAAGCCGAGGGGACTTTCGTCAATGAGCAGTTCTTC,CASSQAEGTFVNEQFF
TRBJ2-3,TRBD2,TRBV4-1,-,TGCGCCAGCAGCCAAGGAGACGCGGGGGTGGGAGGCACAGATACGCAGTACTTT,CASSQGDAGVGGTDTQYF
TRBJ2-3,-,TRBV6-1,medium-sized,TGTGCCAGCAGACGAGAGGTGGAGACAGATACGCAGTATTTT,CASRREVETDTQYF
TRBJ2-1,TRBD2,TRBV10-1,-,TGCGCCAGCAGTGTAGCCGGGACTAGCTCCTACAATGAGCAGTTCTTC,CASSVAGTSSYNEQFF
TRBJ2-3,TRBD2,TRBV4-1,-,TGCGCCAGCAGCCAACATTCGCCGGGACTAGCGGGGGGGCGGGGAGCCACAGATATTCAGTACTTT,CASSQHSPGLAGGRGATDIQYF
TRBJ2-3,TRBD2,TRBV6-1,-,TGTGCCAGCAGCGCCCTAGCGGGGAACACAGATACGCAGTATTTT,CASSALAGNTDTQYF
TRBJ2-7,TRBD1,TRBV6-5,medium-sized,TGTGCCAGCAGTTACTCACCGGGACAGGGATCCGAGCAGTACTTC,CASSYSPGQGSEQYF
TRBJ1-4,-,TRBV6-5,medium-sized,TGTGCCAGCTACAGGGCGAATGAAAAACTGTTTTTT,CASYRANEKLFF
TRBJ2-5,TRBD2,TRBV27,-,TGTGCCAGCCGGGCTAGCGGGGGGCGTGAGCAAGAGACCCAGTACTTC,CASRASGGREQETQYF
TRBJ2-2,-,TRBV9,-,TGTGCCAGCAGCGTAGGGGGAACAAACACCGGGGAGCTGTTTTTT,CASSVGGTNTGELFF
TRBJ2-1,-,TRBV6-1,-,TGTGCCAGCGGGGACCGTTGGGCGGATGAGCAGTTCTTC,CASGDRWADEQFF
TRBJ2-5,-,TRBV7-6,-,TGTGCCAGCAGCTTAGCGTACAGGGAAGAGACCCAGTACTTC,CASSLAYREETQYF
TRBJ2-3,-,TRBV10-3,-,TGTGCGGGCAAGGGAGCCACAAATACGCAGTACTTT,CAGKGATNTQYF
TRBJ2-5,TRBD2,TRBV5-1,many,TGCGCCAGCAGCTTGGGGACTCGGGGGGGATCCCAAGAGACCCAGTACTTC,CASSLGTRGGSQETQYF
TRBJ2-1,-,TRBV6-1,-,TGTGCCAGCAGACAGAACAGGGAGGGGAGCAATGAGCAGTTCTTC,CASRQNREGSNEQFF
TRBJ2-7,-,TRBV6-1,-,TGTGCCAGCAGTGGGGGACTAGGGGGCCGTGTCCCAGATACGCAGTACTTC,CASSGGLGGRVPDTQYF
TRBJ2-5,-,TRBV27,-,TGTGCCAGCAGGTGCCACGGCGCCCGTGACCAAGATACCCAGTACTTC,CASRCHGARDQDTQYF
TRBJ2-7,-,TRBV6-1,-,TGTGCCAGCAGTGATTTAGGACCGGCGGACTACGAGCAGTACTTC,CASSDLGPADYEQYF
TRBJ2-1,-,TRBV6-5,-,TGTGCCAGCAGATTCTCCGGGATTAGCAGCGATGAGCAGTATTTC,CASRFSGISSDEQYF
TRBJ2-3,-,TRBV6-1,-,TGTGCCAGGGGTGAAGGGGGGGGGGGCCAAGAGACCCAGTATTTT,CARGEGGGGQETQYF
TRBJ2-3,TRBD2,TRBV5-1,-,TGCGCCAGCAGCCCCACGTTTAGTCCTAGCGGAACTACCCGGCCGCAGTATTTT,CASSPTFSPSGTTRPQYF
TRBJ2-1,-,TRBV7-2,-,TGTGCCAGCAGCTTACGTTCTAGCGTCAATGAGCAGTTCTTC,CASSLRSSVNEQFF
TRBJ2-5,-,TRBV24-1,medium-sized,TGTGCCACCAGGGCAGAGCAAGAGACCCAGTACTTC,CATRAEQETQYF
TRBJ2-1,-,TRBV25-1,-,TGTGCCAGCAGTGAAAATGGGCACGAGCAGTTCTTC,CASSENGHEQFF
TRBJ2-5,-,TRBV6-6,medium-sized,TGTGCCAGCATTTATGTGCAGGGGGAGGGGGAGACCCAGTACTTC,CASIYVQGEGETQYF
TRBJ1-1,-,TRBV4-1,many,TGCGCCAGCAGCCAAGATTATATAGTGAGTGGGGACACTGAAGCTTTCTTT,CASSQDYIVSGDTEAFF
TRBJ2-5,TRBD2,TRBV25-1,few,TGTGCCAGCAGTGAATACGTGACTAGCGGAGCCCAGTACTTC,CASSEYVTSGAQYF
TRBJ2-3,-,TRBV6-1,-,TGTGCCAGCACGGGCCTGGGGGGCTGTGGCCCAGATACGCAGTATTTC,CASTGLGGCGPDTQYF
TRBJ2-7,TRBD2,TRBV6-1,-,TGTGCCAGCAGTGACCGGCGGGGGACTGACGAGCAGTACTTC,CASSDRRGTDEQYF
TRBJ2-7,-,TRBV4-1,-,TGCGCCAGCAGCCACGAGGGTGGCGAGCAGTACTTC,CASSHEGGEQYF
TRBJ2-1,TRBD1,TRBV6-1,-,TGTGCCAGCAGTCATCCGGGACAGGGTCACAATGAGCAGTTCTTC,CASSHPGQGHNEQFF
TRBJ2-5,TRBD2,TRBV6-1,-,TGTGCCAGCGGGGGGAGCGGGGGCCGTGCCCAAGATACCCAGTACTTT,CASGGSGGRAQDTQYF
TRBJ1-1,TRBD1,TRBV30,-,TGTGCCTGGACCACAGGGGGGACCACTGAAGCTTTCTTT,CAWTTGGTTEAFF
TRBJ2-4,-,TRBV10-1,-,TGCGCCGGCACGGGGTTGACTGCCAAAGACACGCAGTACTTC,CAGTGLTAKDTQYF
TRBJ2-3,TRBD2,TRBV6-1,-,TGTGCCAGCAGTCCGAGCGGGGGGGGACCAGACATGCAGTATTTC,CASSPSGGGPDMQYF